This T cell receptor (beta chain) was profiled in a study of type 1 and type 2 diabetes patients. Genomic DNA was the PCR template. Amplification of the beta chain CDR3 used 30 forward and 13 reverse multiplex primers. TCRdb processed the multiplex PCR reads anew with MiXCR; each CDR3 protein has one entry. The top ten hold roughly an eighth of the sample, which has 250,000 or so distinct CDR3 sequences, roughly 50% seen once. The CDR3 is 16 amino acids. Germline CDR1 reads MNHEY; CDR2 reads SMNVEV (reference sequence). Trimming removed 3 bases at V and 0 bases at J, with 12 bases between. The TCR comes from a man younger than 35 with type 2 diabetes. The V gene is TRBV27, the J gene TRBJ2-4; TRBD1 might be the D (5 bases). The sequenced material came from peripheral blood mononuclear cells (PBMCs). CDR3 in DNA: TGTGCCAGCAGTTTTAGCCTGGACATAGCCAAAAACATTCAGTACTTC. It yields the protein CASSFSLDIAKNIQYF.